These 30 T cell receptor beta chains share one sample of origin, sequenced in a study of technical replicates of blood from a handful of donors. Repertoires were generated with immunoSEQ multiplex PCR, while TCRdb's copy carries only in-frame clones and drops some. The sample yields 95,000 or so clones, approximately 96% seen once. Sequencing was done on a sample of T cells isolated from PBMCs. These receptors were collected from a human donor in good health.

V gene TRBV7-9 combines with J gene TRBJ2-2, with D perhaps TRBD2 (6 bases). The CDR3 is 15 residues long. CDR1 SEHNR and CDR2 FQNEAQ come from the germline V gene (reference sequence). The V end was cut by 4 bases, the J end by 2 bases, with 11 bases between. The CDR3 DNA sequence: TGTGCCAGCAGCTCGACTAGGGAAAACACCGGGGAGCTGTTTTTT. It is translated as CASSSTRENTGELFF.

This rearrangement joins TRBV10-3 to TRBJ2-1, with 13 bases matching TRBD2. J gave up 6 bases and V 5 bases, and 13 bases lay outside the gene matches. CDR1 is ENHRY and CDR2 is SYGVKD in the germline V gene. The CDR3 runs 18 residues. CDR3 in amino acids: CAISPNFGLAGVGNEQFF. In nucleotides, the CDR3 is TGTGCCATCAGTCCAAACTTCGGACTAGCGGGAGTAGGCAATGAGCAGTTCTTC.

This chain joins TRBV19 and TRBJ2-5; weak D call: TRBD1 (5 bases). The CDR3 consists of 13 residues. Trimming removed 7 bases at V and 5 bases at J, with 14 bases between. Germline V gene data show CDR1 as LNHDA and CDR2 as SQIVND (reference sequence). The CDR3 DNA reads TGTGCCAGTACCCAGCAGGGTGGGGAGACCCAGTACTTC. Amino acids: CASTQQGGETQYF.

The rearrangement links TRBV9 to TRBJ2-1; 10 bases align to TRBD1. Trimming took 4 bases from V and 7 from J; bases not matched to a gene: 11. The CDR3 has 16 residues. Germline values: CDR1 SGDLS, CDR2 YYNGEE. CDR3 nucleotides: TGTGCCAGCAGCCCCCAAATGGACAGGGGGACAAATGAGCAGTTCTTC. This gives the protein CASSPQMDRGTNEQFF.

The chain links TRBV5-1 to TRBJ2-3; TRBD2 matches 7 bases. This CDR3 is 14 amino acids long. With V trimmed by 4 bases and J by 4 bases, 6 bases remained unmatched. Germline CDR1 reads SGHRS; CDR2 reads YFSETQ. The CDR3 DNA is TGCGCCAGCAGCGAGCGGACTAGTTCAGATACGCAGTATTTT. It encodes CASSERTSSDTQYF.

V usage is TRBV7-9 and J usage is TRBJ2-7; 7 bases agree with TRBD1. The CDR3 runs to 16 residues. Germline assignment: CDR1 SEHNR and CDR2 FQNEAQ (reference sequence). The ends lost 5 bases at V and 0 bases at J; junction bases unmatched: 10. The CDR3 DNA reads as TGTGCCAGCAGCCCATGGACAGGTGGAAGCTCCTACGAGCAGTACTTC. This encodes CASSPWTGGSSYEQYF.

The V gene is TRBV5-4, the J gene TRBJ2-1; D is perhaps TRBD1 (6 bases). CDR3 length: 13 amino acids. Trimming took off 5 bases at V and 7 bases at J, with 13 bases between the two ends. Per germline, CDR1 SGHNT and CDR2 YYREEE (reference sequence). CDR3 amino acids: CASSLDRRNEQFF. DNA of the CDR3: TGTGCCAGCAGTTTAGACAGGAGGAATGAGCAGTTCTTC.

The V call is TRBV7-2, the J call TRBJ2-1; a possible D gene is TRBD2 (6 bases). V lost 7 bases, J lost 4 bases, and 20 bases lay in between. The CDR3 loop spans 16 amino acids. Germline CDR1 is SGHTA and CDR2 is FQGNSA. The CDR3 spells CASTILAYLEYNEQFF. For the CDR3, the DNA is TGTGCCAGCACGATTCTAGCGTACCTAGAGTACAATGAGCAGTTCTTC.

The rearrangement joins TRBV6-5 to TRBJ1-1; D possibly corresponds to TRBD1 (5 bases). V dropped 6 bases and J dropped 8 bases, with 13 bases sitting between them. This CDR3 comprises 12 residues. CDR1 MNHEY and CDR2 SVGAGI come from the germline V gene. CDR3 nucleotide sequence: TGTGCCAGCAGCGTCGGAGGGACGGAAGCTTTCTTT. Residues: CASSVGGTEAFF.

The chain carries TRBV25-1 and TRBJ1-2; TRBD1 matches 7 bases. J gave up 6 bases and V 7 bases, and 11 bases lay outside the gene matches. The CDR3 consists of 14 residues. The germline CDR1 and CDR2 sequences are MGHDK and SYGVNS. For the CDR3, the DNA is TGTGCCAGCACTAAGACAGGGATCCCCCATGGCTACACCTTC. The encoded protein is CASTKTGIPHGYTF.

The rearrangement links TRBV2 to TRBJ2-5; tentatively, D is TRBD2 (5 bases). Trimming left V 5 bases short and J 5 bases short, with 12 bases between. From germline, CDR1 is SNHLY and CDR2 FYNNEI. The CDR3 loop spans 13 amino acids. The chain's CDR3 is CASSRGPGETQYF. Written as DNA, the CDR3 is TGTGCCAGCAGTCGCGGGCCGGGGGAGACCCAGTACTTC.

This chain links TRBV7-2 with TRBJ1-2; maybe TRBD1 (5 bases). V was trimmed by 5 bases and J by 10 bases, leaving 20 bases between them. Germline V gene lookup returns CDR1 SGHTA and CDR2 FQGNSA. The CDR3 consists of 14 residues. CDR3 protein: CASSPISGGTVYTF. The DNA for the CDR3 is TGTGCCAGCAGCCCTATTTCGGGAGGGACTGTCTACACCTTC. Full variable domain (remainder filled in from reference TRBV7-2 and TRBJ1-2): GAGVSQSPSNKVTEKGKDVELRCDPISGHTALYWYRQSLGQGLEFLIYFQGNSAPDKSGLPSDRFSAERTGGSVSTLTIQRTQQEDSAVYLCASSPISGGTVYTFGSGTRLTVV.

The chain joins TRBV19 to TRBJ2-2, with 8 bases lining up with TRBD1. CDR1 LNHDA and CDR2 SQIVND come from the germline V gene (reference sequence). The V and J ends lost 4 bases and 7 bases, in that order; junction bases with no gene match: 5. This CDR3 has 14 residues. CDR3 protein: CASSSDRGGGELFF. For the CDR3, the DNA is TGTGCCAGTAGTAGCGACAGGGGTGGCGGGGAGCTGTTTTTT.

V is TRBV2 and J is TRBJ2-7; 8 positions match TRBD1. J lost 2 bases, V lost 7 bases, and 16 bases had no gene match. The CDR3 runs to 17 residues. Germline assignment: CDR1 SNHLY and CDR2 FYNNEI. DNA for the CDR3: TGTGCCAGCACGACGCCCCGGGACAGGTGGGGGCCCTACGAGCAGTACTTC. Translation: CASTTPRDRWGPYEQYF.

The chain links TRBV7-9 to TRBJ2-7; the D gene is possibly TRBD2 (6 bases). V lost 1 base, J lost 7 bases, and 20 bases lay in between. Germline CDR1 reads SEHNR; CDR2 reads FQNEAQ (reference sequence). This CDR3 has 16 residues. CDR3 loop: CASSLGGVAQFWEQYF. Written as DNA, the CDR3 is TGTGCCAGCAGCTTAGGGGGGGTAGCCCAGTTTTGGGAGCAGTACTTC. The entire variable domain, with the rest obtained from reference TRBV7-9 and TRBJ2-7, is as follows: DTGVSQNPRHKITKRGQNVTFRCDPISEHNRLYWYRQTLGQGPEFLTYFQNEAQLEKSRLLSDRFSAERPKGSFSTLEIQRTEQGDSAMYLCASSLGGVAQFWEQYFGPGTRLTVT.

The gene calls are TRBV9 and TRBJ2-7, with 7 positions matching TRBD1. Germline V gene lookup returns CDR1 SGDLS and CDR2 YYNGEE. This CDR3 has 15 amino acids. Germline trimming cut 0 bases from V and 2 bases from J; bases unmatched to any gene: 5. The CDR3 reads CASSVGDRVTYEQYF. In DNA, the CDR3 is TGTGCCAGCAGCGTAGGTGACAGGGTAACCTACGAGCAGTACTTC.

This clone was observed a single time. The chain uses TRBV4-2 and TRBJ2-7, with 7 bases identical to TRBD2. CDR3 length equals 15 residues. J was trimmed by 4 bases and V by 2 bases; bases with no gene match: 8. Germline V gene data show CDR1 as LGHNA and CDR2 as YNFKEQ. The CDR3 nucleotides read TGTGCCAGCAGCCAATCACAGACTAGCAATTACGAGCAGTACTTC. Translating gives CASSQSQTSNYEQYF.

The V and J genes are TRBV2 and TRBJ2-1; the D is unclear. From germline, CDR1 is SNHLY and CDR2 FYNNEI. Between the trimmed V and J ends, which lost 6 bases and 5 bases, there was a span of 11 bases. CDR3 length equals 13 residues. CDR3: CASRPNEHNEQFF. CDR3 bases: TGTGCCAGCAGACCTAATGAACACAATGAGCAGTTCTTC.

This clone was counted once. CDR3 sequence (DNA): TGTGCCAGCAGACAAATCCCGACAGGGGATGAAAAACTGTTTTTT. Encoded protein: CASRQIPTGDEKLFF. The chain recombines TRBV7-9 with TRBJ1-4; 8 bases match TRBD1. J was trimmed by 6 bases and V by 6 bases; bases with no gene match: 9. This CDR3 is built from 15 residues. Germline CDR1 and CDR2: SEHNR and FQNEAQ (reference sequence).

This chain links TRBV9 with TRBJ2-7; D perhaps matches TRBD2 (7 bases). The V gene's germline CDR1 is SGDLS and CDR2 YYNGEE. V was trimmed by 3 bases and J by 4 bases, leaving 14 bases between them. The CDR3 totals 14 residues. Here the CDR3 DNA reads TGTGCCAGCAGCGCTTACGGGGGGCAATACGAGCAGTACTTC. It is translated as CASSAYGGQYEQYF.

This chain links TRBV5-1 with TRBJ2-7, with 8 bases that match TRBD1. The V segment lost 2 bases and the J segment 4 bases; nucleotides outside the gene matches: 2. CDR1 SGHRS and CDR2 YFSETQ come from the germline V gene. This CDR3 contains 13 residues. CDR3 protein: CASSFQGAYEQYF. The CDR3 DNA sequence: TGCGCCAGCAGCTTTCAGGGGGCTTACGAGCAGTACTTC.

The rearrangement links TRBV29-1 to TRBJ1-4; D call uncertain. The germline V gene has CDR1 SQVTM and CDR2 ANQGSEA. The CDR3 extends over 13 amino acids. V lost 0 bases and J lost 7, with 9 bases in between. CDR3 bases: TGCAGCGTTGAAGATCCAACAGCTGAAAAACTGTTTTTT. Protein product: CSVEDPTAEKLFF. The whole variable domain, remainder taken from reference TRBV29-1 and TRBJ1-4, is SAVISQKPSRDICQRGTSLTIQCQVDSQVTMMFWYRQQPGQSLTLIATANQGSEATYESGFVIDKFPISRPNLTFSTLTVSNMSPEDSSIYLCSVEDPTAEKLFFGSGTQLSVL.

The V call is TRBV27, the J call TRBJ2-7; possibly TRBD1 for D (5 bases). This CDR3 contains 13 residues. V lost 3 bases, J lost 1 base, and 7 bases lay in between. Germline loops: CDR1 MNHEY, CDR2 SMNVEV (reference sequence). This chain's CDR3 is CASSLTVSYEQYF. CDR3 nucleotide sequence: TGTGCCAGCAGTTTGACAGTTTCCTACGAGCAGTACTTC.

This chain links TRBV27 with TRBJ2-7, with 9 bases fitting TRBD1. The germline CDR1 and CDR2 sequences are MNHEY and SMNVEV (reference sequence). Trimming removed 4 bases from V and 3 bases from J; junction bases left unmatched: 7. The CDR3 consists of 15 residues. This CDR3 is CASSSAGTGIYEQYF. The CDR3 DNA sequence: TGTGCCAGCAGTTCCGCCGGGACAGGGATCTACGAGCAGTACTTC.

This clone has only a few counts. The chain joins TRBV23-1 to TRBJ1-2; possible D gene TRBD1, 6 bases. TRBV23-1 is identified as an open reading frame with a role that is uncertain. V lost 2 bases, J lost 2 bases, and 15 bases lay in between. This CDR3 has 16 amino acids. The CDR3 reads CASSQNAGTPNYGYTF. The CDR3 DNA is TGCGCCAGCAGTCAAAACGCCGGGACACCAAACTATGGCTACACCTTC.

The rearrangement joins TRBV5-1 to TRBJ1-5; D remains unclear. The germline gives CDR1 SGHRS, CDR2 YFSETQ. The CDR3 extends over 16 amino acids. The V end lost 3 bases, the J end lost 0 bases, and 13 bases lay between the germline ends. The DNA of the CDR3 is TGCGCCAGCAGCTCCCTTCCGGGAGATAGCAATCAGCCCCAGCATTTT. Translating it yields CASSSLPGDSNQPQHF.

J is TRBJ2-7 and V is TRBV28; D unresolved. V gave up 5 bases and J gave up 7 bases, with 9 bases separating them. Germline assignment: CDR1 MDHEN and CDR2 SYDVKM. The CDR3 covers 11 residues. The CDR3 protein is CASSPLMEQYF. CDR3 coding DNA: TGTGCCAGCAGTCCACTTATGGAGCAGTACTTC.

This chain joins TRBV12-2 and TRBJ2-3; TRBD2 is the table's D call and was not checked against the DNA. TRBV12-2 is an annotated pseudogene. CDR3 length: 20 residues. This CDR3 is CASRFRSGKTSGSVTDTQYF. As DNA, the CDR3 is TGTGCAAGTCGCTTTAGGTCGGGAAAGACTAGCGGGAGTGTCACAGATACGCAGTATTTT.

Only one count was recorded for this clone. The chain couples TRBV28 to TRBJ1-2; D may be TRBD1 (6 bases). Germline lookup yields CDR1 MDHEN and CDR2 SYDVKM. Trimming left V 8 bases short and J 4 bases short, with 26 bases between. The CDR3 has 17 residues. CDR3 sequence reads: CASGRPGGLSYLYGYTF. CDR3 nucleotides: TGTGCCAGCGGTCGGCCCGGGGGGCTATCCTATCTCTATGGCTACACCTTC.

V and J are TRBV25-1 and TRBJ1-1, with D possibly matching TRBD1 (5 bases). The CDR3 is 12 amino acids. Germline CDR1 is MGHDK and CDR2 is SYGVNS. Trimming cost V 7 bases and J 5 bases, with 11 bases left between them. The CDR3 DNA reads as TGTGCCAGCAATTCTGGGGGGACTGAAGCTTTCTTT. Translation: CASNSGGTEAFF. The full variable domain, completed using reference TRBV25-1 and TRBJ1-1, is EADIYQTPRYLVIGTGKKITLECSQTMGHDKMYWYQQDPGMELHLIHYSYGVNSTEKGDLSSESTVSRIRTEHFPLTLESARPSHTSQYLCASNSGGTEAFFGQGTRLTVV.